The text below deals with one TCR beta chain. No antigen is known for it. Base qualities are not provided; no much larger clone lies one nucleotide away. Collaborating institutions collected whole blood in K2EDTA tubes following their own protocols. For TCRbeta analysis, collaborators shipped samples in one of three forms: frozen whole blood, isolated PBMCs, or DNA extracted from either of those sample types. This specimen belongs to a study of blood T cell repertoires in COVID-19 (dated by TCRdb to the early 2020s). Concerning the study at large: Samples covering the acute and convalescent phases of COVID-19 were provided by collaborators in the United States, Italy and Spain. Deeply sampled blood TCRbeta repertoires from subjects exposed to, actively infected with, or recovered from COVID-19 were included in the dataset. Where available, HLA class I and class II types were taken from metadata supplied by the sample provider and were not determined by assay-based typing. The material from the prospective study consisted of cDNA or gDNA derived from T cells, B-cell-depleted T cells, or PBMCs. A de-identified subject ID, COVID-19 status, age in years and sex were almost always included in the sample metadata. The samples were drawn from the first 160 participants of the ongoing ImmuneRACE study and from 950 to 1,500 subjects provided by 6 global collaborators. The repertoires were released in a freely available public database meant as a resource for research on the immune response to SARS-CoV-2.

TCRbeta CDR3 regions were amplified from genomic DNA using the immunoSEQ Assay, a bias-controlled multiplex PCR. From the authors' description of their analysis: The number of nucleated cells in each sample was estimated from the amplification of reference gene primers within the assay. Sequence reads were collapsed and filtered to measure the absolute abundance of every unique TCRbeta CDR3 rearrangement. For each sample, productive Simpson clonality was calculated by taking the square root of Simpson's diversity index across productive rearrangements. Sourced from immuneACCESS, this table was stored by TCRdb with only in-frame sequences that have V and J called. A share of the clones is absent; for the studies checked, an unresolved V gene accounts for under half, and the remainder has no known explanation. The D gene and trimming were derived from the DNA, and the V and J assignments and clone size from that table. This sample lists 400,000 to 550,000 clones; 75% to 90% were detected once. The ten biggest clones cover 4% to 5.5% of the sample.

What the work shows at the level of the full study, not this receptor alone: How much clinical and demographic metadata was included differed by source and by participant, and the metadata was provided uncurated.

Reading from cysteine to phenylalanine, the CDR3 counts 14 amino acids. The read is trimmed to its CDR3 DNA, 42 bases read in frame from base 1. V is clipped by 6 bases and J by 4 bases, and the sequence between their germline boundaries is 15 bases long. The germline V gene (reference sequence) yields MNHEY for CDR1 and SMNVEV for CDR2. This receptor chain uses TRBV27 and TRBJ1-1, with a weak D call of TRBD1 (5 bases match). The TCR comes from a woman aged 25 to 39 with acute or convalescent COVID-19. Sample: peripheral blood. The DNA sequence is TGTGCCAGCAGCCCCTTGGGGCGTGGCACTGAAGCTTTCTTT. Its coded protein is CASSPLGRGTEAFF.